These T cell receptor beta chains were read from a single sample in a study of cytomegalovirus exposure and HLA in healthy donors. Some clones are missing from TCRdb's copy, which holds only in-frame ones; the method was immunoSEQ multiplex PCR. The sample holds around 130,000 clones, 70% to 80% seen once. The sequenced sample was PBMCs. The receptors come from a woman aged 45-59 years in good health and CMV-seronegative. CDR3s include the opening cysteine and the closing phenylalanine or tryptophan. The D gene is left open where the match is weak.

j_call | v_call | d_call | cdr3_aa
TRBJ1-4 | TRBV4-1 | . | CASSHTSVRSTNEKLFF
TRBJ1-5 | TRBV5-8 | TRBD1 | CASSWGDSSNQPQHF
TRBJ1-5 | TRBV6-1 | . | CASSESGRSEPQHF
TRBJ1-2 | TRBV4-3 | . | CASSQDTRVDYGYTF
TRBJ2-3 | TRBV7-2 | . | CASSLGAGDTQYF
TRBJ2-1 | TRBV2 | . | CASSEALVGGEQFF
TRBJ1-5 | TRBV4-2 | . | CASSQVKQSNQPQHF
TRBJ1-2 | TRBV6-5 | . | CASSELGGGYTF
TRBJ2-7 | TRBV2 | TRBD2 | CASRGDGLAEVVQYF
TRBJ1-2 | TRBV28 | TRBD1 | CASTVGQGSGGYTF
TRBJ2-7 | TRBV30 | TRBD1 | CAWHRVFSFGGTGTREQYF
TRBJ1-1 | TRBV5-4 | . | CASSIGGVNTEAFF
TRBJ2-1 | TRBV7-2 | TRBD2 | CASSPLAGVLNEQFF
TRBJ1-5 | TRBV18 | . | CASSPAEAGRNQPQHF
TRBJ2-7 | TRBV4-1 | TRBD2 | CASSQDRTSGTPGQYF
TRBJ1-4 | TRBV6-5 | . | CASSWGLTNEKLFF
TRBJ1-2 | TRBV5-1 | . | CASKDTEYGYTF
TRBJ1-1 | TRBV18 | . | CASSETGNTEAFF
TRBJ1-5 | TRBV7-8 | . | CASSGWGVADQPQHF
TRBJ1-1 | TRBV5-4 | . | CASSGAGREGTEAFF
TRBJ2-5 | TRBV29-1 | . | CSAGTPHGETQYF
TRBJ2-3 | TRBV10-3 | TRBD2 | CAIKSGREDTQYF
TRBJ1-1 | TRBV7-2 | . | CASSTQGIGSLEAFF
TRBJ1-2 | TRBV7-2 | . | CASSLAPQGYGYTF
TRBJ2-1 | TRBV29-1 | . | CSGENNEQFF
TRBJ1-5 | TRBV18 | TRBD1 | CASSRGTGVGGNQPQHF
TRBJ2-4 | TRBV18 | . | CASSPGAQGENIQYF
TRBJ2-4 | TRBV7-2 | . | CASSSSGQKNIQYF
TRBJ2-6 | TRBV7-2 | . | CASSLAYGANVLTF
TRBJ2-5 | TRBV5-1 | TRBD2 | CASSLRLAGVETQYF
TRBJ1-2 | TRBV28 | TRBD1 | CASSSGGRYGYTF
TRBJ2-2 | TRBV19 | . | CASSIVFLMTGGNTGELFF
TRBJ2-3 | TRBV9 | . | CASSSEVTDTQYF
TRBJ2-5 | TRBV5-1 | . | CASSFTADYRETQYF
TRBJ2-3 | TRBV7-9 | TRBD1 | CASSERQGMDTQYF
TRBJ1-1 | TRBV9 | . | CASSVDPSLNTEAFF
TRBJ2-7 | TRBV18 | . | CASSQASGTSYEQYF
TRBJ1-6 | TRBV4-3 | . | CASSVHGYNSPLHF
TRBJ1-1 | TRBV7-3 | . | CASLRSGIITEAFF
TRBJ1-1 | TRBV18 | . | CASSPGGESNTEAFF
TRBJ2-5 | TRBV7-2 | TRBD1 | CASSLRGTEQETQYF
TRBJ2-7 | TRBV7-2 | TRBD2 | CASGMIAGGPGEQYF
TRBJ1-2 | TRBV29-1 | TRBD1 | CSVWRTGTIRF
TRBJ2-1 | TRBV28 | TRBD2 | CASSLFAGTSPYNEQFF
TRBJ2-7 | TRBV28 | TRBD2 | CASTPGGRSYEQYF
TRBJ1-5 | TRBV6-1 | . | CASSDPSTGQPQHF
TRBJ2-7 | TRBV7-2 | . | CASSENRAGEQYF
TRBJ2-2 | TRBV29-1 | TRBD2 | CSVLAGAGGELFF
TRBJ2-1 | TRBV5-1 | TRBD2 | CASSPREAPQDEQFF
TRBJ2-3 | TRBV9 | TRBD2 | CASSPLTSGRTDTQYF
TRBJ2-7 | TRBV9 | TRBD2 | CASSVAAGASYEQYF
TRBJ2-7 | TRBV7-6 | TRBD1 | CASSPRQGAAYEQYF
TRBJ1-1 | TRBV27 | . | CASSLSRRGNTEAFF
TRBJ2-5 | TRBV7-3 | TRBD2 | CASSLGQGASGLAGETQYF
TRBJ1-3 | TRBV5-4 | . | CASSHDGGRNTIYF